The rows below give T cell receptor beta chains drawn from one sample of a study of shared clonotypes between healthy human individuals. Measured with immunoSEQ multiplex PCR; TCRdb has only the in-frame clones, and not every one. The sample records roughly 2.5 million clones, roughly 92% being singletons. Sequenced input: naive CD4+ T cells sorted from blood. The receptors shown here come from a man aged 18 to 30 in good health. CDR3s include the opening cysteine and the closing phenylalanine or tryptophan. Fields, in order: D gene, V gene, clone size, J gene, CDR3 length, CDR3 DNA, CDR3 protein. A D gene is named only where the DNA matches it firmly. Clone size is not always given. Where it is, it says once, few, many or a class for expanded clones.

NA,TRBV7-9,NA,TRBJ1-3,15,TGTGCCAGCAGTACCACCCGGACTTTCGGGGACACCATATATTTT,CASSTTRTFGDTIYF
NA,TRBV28,NA,TRBJ2-7,10,TGTGCCAGCGGGCACTACGAGCAGTACTTC,CASGHYEQYF
NA,TRBV2,NA,TRBJ1-3,12,TGTGCCAGCCGCAGGGCTGGAAACACCATATATTTT,CASRRAGNTIYF
TRBD1,TRBV5-1,NA,TRBJ2-7,16,TGCGCCAGCAGCTTGGGTGTTCCGGGGACAGGGTACGAGCAGTACTTC,CASSLGVPGTGYEQYF
NA,TRBV19,NA,TRBJ1-5,15,TGTGCCAGTAGTACAGGACAAAATAGCAATCAGCCCCAGCATTTT,CASSTGQNSNQPQHF
NA,TRBV5-1,NA,TRBJ2-4,14,TGCGCCAGCAGCTTAGGGGGGCCTAAAAACATTCAGTACTTC,CASSLGGPKNIQYF
NA,TRBV19,NA,TRBJ1-5,13,TGTGCCAGTAGTATAAGTCAAAATCAGCCCCAGCATTTT,CASSISQNQPQHF
TRBD1,TRBV19,NA,TRBJ2-6,16,TGTGCCAGTAGGGGACAGCGAGTCTCTGGGGCCAACGTCCTGACTTTC,CASRGQRVSGANVLTF
TRBD1,TRBV7-3,NA,TRBJ2-7,13,TGTGCCAGCAGCACGGGACAGGGCTACGAGCAGTACTTC,CASSTGQGYEQYF
TRBD1,TRBV4-2,NA,TRBJ1-3,15,TGTGCCAGCAGCCGGGACAGGGTTTTCGGAAACACCATATATTTT,CASSRDRVFGNTIYF
TRBD1,TRBV6-1,once,TRBJ1-2,15,TGTGCCAGCAGTGGCAACAGGGGGTCCAGCTATGGCTACACCTTC,CASSGNRGSSYGYTF
TRBD2,TRBV29-1,once,TRBJ2-1,14,TGCAGCGTTGAACGAGCGGGGGGGCCGGGTGAGCAGTTCTTC,CSVERAGGPGEQFF
NA,TRBV11-3,NA,TRBJ2-5,15,TGTGCCAGCAGCTTAGGGGCAGGGTACCAAGAGACCCAGTACTTC,CASSLGAGYQETQYF
NA,TRBV28,NA,TRBJ1-1,12,TGTGCCAGCAGTTTTCGCGCGGCTGAAGCTTTCTTT,CASSFRAAEAFF
NA,TRBV30,NA,TRBJ2-7,13,TGTGCCTGTTCAAACGGGGGTCCCTACGAGCAGTACTTC,CACSNGGPYEQYF
NA,TRBV6-1,NA,TRBJ2-4,15,TGTGCCAGCAGTGAAAACAGATTAGCCAAAAACATTCAGTACTTC,CASSENRLAKNIQYF
NA,TRBV6-1,NA,TRBJ2-7,12,TGTGCCAGCAGTCGGGACAACTACGAGCAGTACTTC,CASSRDNYEQYF
NA,TRBV27,NA,TRBJ1-4,15,TGTGCCAGCAGTCCACTACCAGCCGATAATGAAAAACTGTTTTTT,CASSPLPADNEKLFF
NA,TRBV28,NA,TRBJ1-3,16,TGTGCCAGCAGTTTAGGGGGGGGTTTGAGTGGAAACACCATATATTTT,CASSLGGGLSGNTIYF
TRBD2,TRBV7-9,NA,TRBJ2-5,14,TGTGCCAGCAGCTATAGCGGGGGGGTTGAGACCCAGTACTTC,CASSYSGGVETQYF
TRBD2,TRBV7-2,NA,TRBJ2-7,14,TGTGCCAGCAGTAGGACTAGCGGGGCCTACGAGCAGTACTTC,CASSRTSGAYEQYF
NA,TRBV18,NA,TRBJ2-1,15,TGTGCCAGCTCACGGGACGCCGGCTCCTACAATGAGCAGTTCTTC,CASSRDAGSYNEQFF
TRBD2,TRBV6-6,NA,TRBJ2-3,14,TGTGCCAGCTCTTCACTAGCGGGAGGGGGTACGCAGTATTTT,CASSSLAGGGTQYF
TRBD1,TRBV4-3,NA,TRBJ2-1,15,TGCGCCAGCAGCCAAGTGGGGACAGGGGATATTGAGCAGTTCTTC,CASSQVGTGDIEQFF
TRBD1,TRBV10-2,NA,TRBJ2-7,14,TGCGCCAGCAGTGGGACAGGGGCAACCTACGAGCAGTACTTC,CASSGTGATYEQYF